These T cell receptor beta chains were read from a single sample in a study of beta chain features in type 1 diabetes. Some clones are missing from TCRdb's copy, which holds only in-frame ones; the method was immunoSEQ multiplex PCR. The data hold some 500,000 clones, with approximately 10% observed a single time. Sequenced sample: naive CD4+ T cells from blood. The receptors come from a woman younger than 30 in good health. CDR3s include the opening cysteine and the closing phenylalanine or tryptophan. The order of the fields is D gene, V gene, J gene, CDR3 protein. A D gene is named only where the DNA matches it firmly.

d_call: -
v_call: TRBV7-2
j_call: TRBJ2-1
cdr3_aa: CASSFLAEQFF

d_call: TRBD1
v_call: TRBV7-2
j_call: TRBJ2-2
cdr3_aa: CASSPGTGPATGELFF

d_call: TRBD1
v_call: TRBV7-9
j_call: TRBJ2-7
cdr3_aa: CASVPGTGFYEQYF

d_call: -
v_call: TRBV9
j_call: TRBJ1-6
cdr3_aa: CASSVAGLSYSPLHF

d_call: -
v_call: TRBV19
j_call: TRBJ1-1
cdr3_aa: CASSMPSGAGSNTEAFF

d_call: TRBD1
v_call: TRBV7-9
j_call: TRBJ2-3
cdr3_aa: CASSFLGQATDTQYF

d_call: -
v_call: TRBV7-3
j_call: TRBJ2-3
cdr3_aa: CASRRTETDTQYF

d_call: -
v_call: TRBV5-4
j_call: TRBJ2-3
cdr3_aa: CASSFVAGQRTDTQYF

d_call: -
v_call: TRBV9
j_call: TRBJ1-2
cdr3_aa: CASSALAVNYGYTF

d_call: TRBD2
v_call: TRBV7-8
j_call: TRBJ2-5
cdr3_aa: CASSGRLAGEETQYF

d_call: TRBD2
v_call: TRBV5-4
j_call: TRBJ2-5
cdr3_aa: CASSVGLAGEETQYF

d_call: TRBD2
v_call: TRBV7-2
j_call: TRBJ2-4
cdr3_aa: CASTPAGDRNIQYF

d_call: -
v_call: TRBV4-2
j_call: TRBJ1-4
cdr3_aa: CASSQRPPGPVGEKLFF

d_call: -
v_call: TRBV6-5
j_call: TRBJ2-6
cdr3_aa: CASSYSSRSGANVLTF

d_call: -
v_call: TRBV4-2
j_call: TRBJ2-2
cdr3_aa: CASSWLGELFF

d_call: -
v_call: TRBV19
j_call: TRBJ1-2
cdr3_aa: CASSGTYVGYTF

d_call: -
v_call: TRBV7-3
j_call: TRBJ2-5
cdr3_aa: CASSPGPNSGTQYF

d_call: -
v_call: TRBV25-1
j_call: TRBJ2-3
cdr3_aa: CASSERTDTQYF

d_call: -
v_call: TRBV13
j_call: TRBJ1-3
cdr3_aa: CASSLGVRANTIYF

d_call: -
v_call: TRBV7-9
j_call: TRBJ2-1
cdr3_aa: CASSSRGVGEQFF

d_call: TRBD1
v_call: TRBV6-5
j_call: TRBJ2-7
cdr3_aa: CASRSAGQAYEQYF

d_call: -
v_call: TRBV7-2
j_call: TRBJ1-1
cdr3_aa: CASSFKGLPEAFF

d_call: TRBD2
v_call: TRBV7-2
j_call: TRBJ2-7
cdr3_aa: CASSRTSGIYEQYF